The T cell receptor beta chain under discussion was sequenced for a study of cytomegalovirus exposure and HLA in healthy donors. Looking at the study overall: In a later analysis, it was reported that the 90 to 150 validation repertoires had been produced on the same platform as the 500 to 850 repertoires belonging to the first cohort. Study outcomes and limitations: It was found in a later analysis that first-cohort TCR clusters tended to co-occur in the 130 or so validation repertoires. Among TCR beta chains, those listed as cytomegalovirus-associated numbered some 170.

As for this clone: Its antigen is unidentified.

The donors were members of the validation cohort, which comprised roughly 130 subjects and was separate from the first cohort of 600 to 850 subjects. This table comes from immunoSEQ multiplex PCR, and its TCRdb copy is limited to in-frame clones, with some not included. The sample holds about 83,000 clones, about 95% seen once. Sequenced sample: PBMCs. This TCR was recovered from a woman aged 18 to 35 in good health and CMV-seronegative.

CDR3 residues: CASSISSGRREQYF. CDR3 DNA: TGTGCCAGTAGTATCTCTAGCGGGAGACGCGAGCAGTACTTC. This chain connects TRBV19 to TRBJ2-7, with 10 bases aligning to TRBD2. The CDR3 covers 14 residues. In germline, CDR1 is LNHDA, CDR2 SQIVND (reference sequence). The V segment lost 3 bases and the J segment 6 bases; nucleotides outside the gene matches: 5.